This T cell receptor (beta chain) originates from a study of cytomegalovirus exposure and HLA in healthy donors. Regarding this clone: A junction end diverges from the germline sequence, so it may reflect a read error.

With 60 Vbeta and 13 Jbeta primers, the PCR was carried out. Here immunoSEQ multiplex PCR was the method, and the copy in TCRdb shows in-frame clones only, minus some. There are around 96,000 clones in the sample; approximately 80% occur only once, and roughly 2% lies in the top ten. Per germline, CDR1 SGHRS and CDR2 YFSETQ. The CDR3 totals 16 residues. The sequenced sample consisted of PBMCs. J is TRBJ2-5 and V is TRBV5-1, with a weak D call TRBD2 (5 bases). The receptor was derived from a young man in good health and CMV-seronegative. CDR3: CASSLEAGFNQETQYF. CDR3 nucleotide sequence: TGCGCCAGCAGCTTGGAGGCGGGTTTCAACCAGGAGACCCAGTACTTC.